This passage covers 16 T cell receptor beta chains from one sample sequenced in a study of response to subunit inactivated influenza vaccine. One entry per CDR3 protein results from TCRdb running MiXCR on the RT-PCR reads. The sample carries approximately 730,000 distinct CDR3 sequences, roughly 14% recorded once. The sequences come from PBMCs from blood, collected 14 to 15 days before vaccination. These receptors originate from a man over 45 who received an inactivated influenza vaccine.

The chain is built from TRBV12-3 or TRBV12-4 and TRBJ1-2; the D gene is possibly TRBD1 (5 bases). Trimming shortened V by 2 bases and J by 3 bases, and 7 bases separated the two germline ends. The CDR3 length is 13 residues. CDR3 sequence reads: CASSLRGYYGYTF. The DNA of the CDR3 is TGTGCCAGCAGTTTAAGGGGCTACTATGGCTACACCTTC.

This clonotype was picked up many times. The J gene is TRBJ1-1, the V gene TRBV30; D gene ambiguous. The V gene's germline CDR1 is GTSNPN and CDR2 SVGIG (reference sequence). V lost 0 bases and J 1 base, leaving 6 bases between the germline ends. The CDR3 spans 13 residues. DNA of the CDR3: TGTGCCTGGAGTGTAGAGGAGAACACTGAAGCTTTCTTT. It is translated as CAWSVEENTEAFF. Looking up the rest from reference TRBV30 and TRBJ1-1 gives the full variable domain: SQTIHQWPATLVQPVGSPLSLECTVEGTSNPNLYWYRQAAGRGLQLLFYSVGIGQISSEVPQNLSASRPQDRQFILSSKKLLLSDSGFYLCAWSVEENTEAFFGQGTRLTVV.

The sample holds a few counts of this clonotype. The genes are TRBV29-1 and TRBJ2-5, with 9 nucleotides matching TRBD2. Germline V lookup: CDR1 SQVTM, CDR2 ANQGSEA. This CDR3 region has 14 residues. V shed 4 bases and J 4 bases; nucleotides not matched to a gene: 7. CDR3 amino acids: CSVGSLAGRETQYF. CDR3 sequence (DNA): TGCAGCGTTGGTTCCCTAGCGGGACGAGAGACCCAGTACTTC. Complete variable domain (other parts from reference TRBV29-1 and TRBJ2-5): SAVISQKPSRDICQRGTSLTIQCQVDSQVTMMFWYRQQPGQSLTLIATANQGSEATYESGFVIDKFPISRPNLTFSTLTVSNMSPEDSSIYLCSVGSLAGRETQYFGPGTRLLVL.

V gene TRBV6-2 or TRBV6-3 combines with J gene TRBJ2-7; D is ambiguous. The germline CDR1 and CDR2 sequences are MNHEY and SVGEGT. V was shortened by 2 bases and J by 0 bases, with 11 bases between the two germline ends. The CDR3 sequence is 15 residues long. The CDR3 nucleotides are TGTGCCAGCAGTTACCCAGACTGGAGCTCCTACGAGCAGTACTTC. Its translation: CASSYPDWSSYEQYF.

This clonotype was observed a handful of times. DNA of the CDR3: TGTGCCAGCAGCGTACAAGCGGGAGCCTACGAGCAGTACTTC. Translated, it gives CASSVQAGAYEQYF. V is TRBV9 and J is TRBJ2-7, with TRBD2 matching over 8 bases. Germline values: CDR1 SGDLS, CDR2 YYNGEE. This CDR3 has 14 residues. The ends lost 1 base at V and 2 bases at J; junction bases unmatched: 2.

CDR3 residues: CASSLVRSNTEAFF. CDR3 nucleotides: TGTGCCAGCAGCTTAGTCCGAAGCAACACTGAAGCTTTCTTT. J is TRBJ1-1 and V is TRBV7-8; D is uncertain. With 1 base removed from V and 2 bases from J, the gap between germline ends came to 8 bases. Per the germline V gene, CDR1 is SGHVS and CDR2 is FQNEAQ. This CDR3 region has 14 residues.

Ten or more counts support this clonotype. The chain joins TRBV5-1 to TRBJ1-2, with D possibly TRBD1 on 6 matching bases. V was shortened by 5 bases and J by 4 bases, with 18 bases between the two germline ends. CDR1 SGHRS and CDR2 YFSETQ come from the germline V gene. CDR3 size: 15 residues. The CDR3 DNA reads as TGCGCCAGCAGACTTGAACAGGGTTACCCCTATGGCTACACCTTC. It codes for CASRLEQGYPYGYTF.

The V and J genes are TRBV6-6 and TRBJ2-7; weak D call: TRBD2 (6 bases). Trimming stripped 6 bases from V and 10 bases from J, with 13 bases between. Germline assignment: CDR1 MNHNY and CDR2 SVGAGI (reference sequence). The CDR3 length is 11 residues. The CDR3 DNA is TGTGCCAGCAGCCTGGACTACGTTCAGTACTTC. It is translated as CASSLDYVQYF.

The CDR3 is CASSPQWAYEQYF. In nucleotides, the CDR3 is TGTGCCAGCAGCCCCCAATGGGCCTACGAGCAGTACTTC. The V gene is TRBV12-3 or TRBV12-4, the J gene TRBJ2-7; D ambiguous. This CDR3 is 13 amino acids long. The germline V and J ends were trimmed by 6 bases and 2 bases, with 11 bases remaining between them.

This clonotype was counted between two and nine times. This CDR3 is CASSLLGTEKYEQYF. CDR3 coding DNA: TGTGCCAGCAGCTTATTAGGGACAGAGAAATACGAGCAGTACTTC. This chain uses TRBV7-2 with TRBJ2-7, with 7 bases fitting TRBD1. This CDR3 has 15 amino acids. J gave up 4 bases and V 2 bases, and 8 bases lay outside the gene matches. Germline V lookup: CDR1 SGHTA, CDR2 FQGNSA.

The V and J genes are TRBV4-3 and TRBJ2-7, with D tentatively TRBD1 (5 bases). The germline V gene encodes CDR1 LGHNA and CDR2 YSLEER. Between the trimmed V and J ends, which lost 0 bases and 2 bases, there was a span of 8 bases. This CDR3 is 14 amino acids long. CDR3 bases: TGCGCCAGCAGCCAAGACAGGGAAACCTACGAGCAGTACTTC. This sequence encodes CASSQDRETYEQYF.

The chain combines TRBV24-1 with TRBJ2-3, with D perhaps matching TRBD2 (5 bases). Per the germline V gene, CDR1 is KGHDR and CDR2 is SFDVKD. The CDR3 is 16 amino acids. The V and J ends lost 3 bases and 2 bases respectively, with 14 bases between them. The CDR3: CATSDGAGQYTDTQYF. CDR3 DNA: TGTGCCACCAGTGATGGCGCGGGCCAATACACAGATACGCAGTATTTT.

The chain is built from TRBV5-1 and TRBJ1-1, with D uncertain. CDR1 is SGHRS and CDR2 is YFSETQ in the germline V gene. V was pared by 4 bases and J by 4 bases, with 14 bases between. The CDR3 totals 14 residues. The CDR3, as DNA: TGCGCCAGCAGCGTAACGTCAAGGGCCACTGAAGCTTTCTTT. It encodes CASSVTSRATEAFF.

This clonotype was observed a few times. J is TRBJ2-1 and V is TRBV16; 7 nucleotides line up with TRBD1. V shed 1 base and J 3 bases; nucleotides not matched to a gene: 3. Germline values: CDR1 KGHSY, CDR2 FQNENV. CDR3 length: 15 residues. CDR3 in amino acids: CASSQLGQNYNEQFF. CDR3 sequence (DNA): TGTGCCAGCAGCCAATTGGGACAGAACTACAATGAGCAGTTCTTC. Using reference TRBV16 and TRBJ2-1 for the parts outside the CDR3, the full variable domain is GEEVAQTPKHLVRGEGQKAKLYCAPIKGHSYVFWYQQVLKNEFKFLISFQNENVFDETGMPKERFSAKCLPNSPCSLEIQATKLEDSAVYFCASSQLGQNYNEQFFGPGTRLTVL.

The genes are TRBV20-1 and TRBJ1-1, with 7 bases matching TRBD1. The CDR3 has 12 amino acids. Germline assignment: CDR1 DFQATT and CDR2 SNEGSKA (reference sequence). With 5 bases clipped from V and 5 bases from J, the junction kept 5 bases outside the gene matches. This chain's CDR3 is CSALQGFTEAFF. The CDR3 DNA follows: TGCAGTGCTTTACAGGGGTTTACTGAAGCTTTCTTT.

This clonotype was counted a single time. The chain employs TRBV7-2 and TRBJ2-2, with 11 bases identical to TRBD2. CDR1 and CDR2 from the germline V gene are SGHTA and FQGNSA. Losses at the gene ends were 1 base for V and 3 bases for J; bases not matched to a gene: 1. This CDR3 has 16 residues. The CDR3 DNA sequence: TGTGCCAGCAGCTTAGTTAGCGGGAGGGACACCGGGGAGCTGTTTTTT. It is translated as CASSLVSGRDTGELFF. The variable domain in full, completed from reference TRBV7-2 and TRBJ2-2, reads GAGVSQSPSNKVTEKGKDVELRCDPISGHTALYWYRQSLGQGLEFLIYFQGNSAPDKSGLPSDRFSAERTGGSVSTLTIQRTQQEDSAVYLCASSLVSGRDTGELFFGEGSRLTVL.